A single sample gave rise to the 13 T cell receptor beta chains below, sequenced in a study of response to subunit inactivated influenza vaccine. TCRdb ran MiXCR on the RT-PCR reads and lists one entry per CDR3 protein. In the table there are about 300,000 distinct CDR3 sequences, 22% of which are singletons. The sample consisted of PBMCs from blood, taken roughly 20 months after vaccination. Receptors originate from a man between 45 and 75 years old who received an inactivated influenza vaccine.

V usage is TRBV5-1 and J usage is TRBJ2-2, with D unresolved. Germline V CDR1 and CDR2: SGHRS, YFSETQ. The CDR3 spans 15 residues. The V end lost 0 bases, the J end lost 3 bases, and 9 bases lay between the germline ends. The CDR3 sequence is CASSLELLDTGELFF. The CDR3 DNA reads as TGCGCCAGCAGCTTGGAGTTACTCGACACCGGGGAGCTGTTTTTT. Based on the CDR3 plus reference TRBV5-1 and TRBJ2-2, the full variable domain is KAGVTQTPRYLIKTRGQQVTLSCSPISGHRSVSWYQQTPGQGLQFLFEYFSETQRNKGNFPGRFSGRQFSNSRSEMNVSTLELGDSALYLCASSLELLDTGELFFGEGSRLTVL.

This clonotype was observed a handful of times. The chain couples TRBV19 to TRBJ1-5; D gene uncertain. The V and J ends lost 8 bases and 3 bases respectively, with 5 bases between them. The CDR3 sequence is 11 residues long. CDR1 LNHDA and CDR2 SQIVND come from the germline V gene (reference sequence). CDR3 in amino acids: CASGINQPQHF. The CDR3 DNA follows: TGTGCCAGTGGGATCAATCAGCCCCAGCATTTT.

The sample holds a few counts of this clonotype. J is TRBJ2-2 and V is TRBV9; TRBD2 might be the D (6 bases). CDR3 length: 15 residues. Trimming stripped 1 base from V and 5 bases from J, with 12 bases between. Germline V gene lookup returns CDR1 SGDLS and CDR2 YYNGEE. This CDR3 is CASSVTGVGTGELFF. CDR3 DNA: TGTGCCAGCAGCGTAACGGGAGTGGGGACCGGGGAGCTGTTTTTT.

The J gene is TRBJ2-1, the V gene TRBV11-2, with 8 bases that match TRBD2. The CDR3 has 18 residues. Germline V gene lookup returns CDR1 SGHAT and CDR2 FQNNGV. V dropped 4 bases and J dropped 0; count of bases not matched to a gene: 11. The CDR3 sequence: CASSYGKAGVNSYNEQFF. The CDR3 DNA reads TGTGCCAGCAGCTATGGAAAAGCGGGGGTCAACTCCTACAATGAGCAGTTCTTC.

This clonotype showed up many times. The chain uses TRBV20-1 and TRBJ1-6; possible D gene TRBD1, 6 bases. V lost 3 bases and J lost 13, with 19 bases in between. CDR1 is DFQATT, CDR2 SNEGSKA, per germline (reference sequence). This CDR3 comprises 14 residues. The CDR3 region is CSARMRGALSPLHF. The DNA of the CDR3 is TGCAGTGCTAGGATGAGGGGGGCCTTAAGCCCCCTCCACTTT.

This clonotype was counted only a few times. V usage is TRBV6-1 and J usage is TRBJ2-7, with 10 bases identical to TRBD2. The CDR3 sequence is 16 residues long. V trimming: 7 bases; J trimming: 4 bases; junction bases outside the gene matches: 13. Germline CDR1 and CDR2: MNHNS and SASEGT. The CDR3 reads CASTPIAGGSGYEQYF. The DNA for the CDR3 is TGTGCCAGCACGCCGATAGCGGGGGGCTCCGGATACGAGCAGTACTTC.

This clonotype was counted a few times. The rearrangement uses TRBV7-2 and TRBJ1-1; 10 bases fit TRBD1. V lost 5 bases, J lost 4 bases, and 10 bases stayed unmatched. CDR1 is SGHTA and CDR2 is FQGNSA in the germline V gene. The CDR3 covers 16 residues. The CDR3 spells CASSRVGQGRSTEAFF. Written as DNA, the CDR3 is TGTGCCAGCAGCCGAGTGGGACAGGGGAGGAGCACTGAAGCTTTCTTT.

V usage is TRBV15 and J usage is TRBJ2-2; D is possibly TRBD1 (6 bases). V was pared by 0 bases and J by 6 bases, with 11 bases between. The CDR3 loop spans 15 amino acids. CDR1 and CDR2 (germline): LNHNV, YYDKDF (reference sequence). For the CDR3, the DNA is TGTGCCACCAGCAGAGAGCCCAAGGGGGCCGGGGAGCTGTTTTTT. Translated: CATSREPKGAGELFF.

CDR3 coding DNA: TGCGCCAGCAGCCAAGGACAGGGGGACATTCAGTACTTC. Protein product: CASSQGQGDIQYF. This chain joins TRBV4-3 and TRBJ2-4, with 9 bases that match TRBD1. CDR1 is LGHNA, CDR2 YSLEER, per germline. The CDR3 spans 13 residues. The V segment lost 1 base and the J segment 8 bases; nucleotides outside the gene matches: 0.

In its sample, this clonotype was seen a few times. The rearrangement links TRBV11-2 to TRBJ1-6; 10 positions match TRBD1. CDR3 length: 19 amino acids. After removal of 5 bases from V and 0 bases from J, the junction contained 10 bases not matched to a gene. In germline, CDR1 is SGHAT, CDR2 FQNNGV. CDR3 sequence reads: CASSAGTGDSFSYNSPLHF. The CDR3 DNA is TGTGCCAGCAGCGCCGGGACAGGGGACTCCTTCTCCTATAATTCACCCCTCCACTTT.

This clonotype was seen a few times. The chain has TRBV20-1 and TRBJ1-5; unclear D gene. In germline, CDR1 is DFQATT, CDR2 SNEGSKA (reference sequence). Between the trimmed V and J ends, which lost 3 bases and 0 bases, there was a span of 9 bases. The CDR3 spans 14 residues. Here the CDR3 DNA reads TGCAGTGCTAGGTGGCGGAATAGCAATCAGCCCCAGCATTTT. Amino acid sequence: CSARWRNSNQPQHF.

The rearrangement joins TRBV28 to TRBJ1-1; D unclear. The CDR3 covers 14 residues. V was clipped by 10 bases and J by 1 base, with 16 bases between them. CDR1 MDHEN and CDR2 SYDVKM come from the germline V gene. CDR3 coding DNA: TGTGCCACGGATGCTGGGGTCGAGAACACTGAAGCTTTCTTT. Encoded protein: CATDAGVENTEAFF.

V is TRBV6-5 and J is TRBJ2-3, with a possible D match to TRBD2 (6 bases). Germline loops: CDR1 MNHEY, CDR2 SVGAGI. The CDR3 spans 16 residues. Trimming left V 0 bases short and J 4 bases short, with 14 bases between. The CDR3 region is CASSYSLRDVADTQYF. DNA of the CDR3: TGTGCCAGCAGTTACTCGTTGCGGGACGTGGCAGATACGCAGTATTTT.